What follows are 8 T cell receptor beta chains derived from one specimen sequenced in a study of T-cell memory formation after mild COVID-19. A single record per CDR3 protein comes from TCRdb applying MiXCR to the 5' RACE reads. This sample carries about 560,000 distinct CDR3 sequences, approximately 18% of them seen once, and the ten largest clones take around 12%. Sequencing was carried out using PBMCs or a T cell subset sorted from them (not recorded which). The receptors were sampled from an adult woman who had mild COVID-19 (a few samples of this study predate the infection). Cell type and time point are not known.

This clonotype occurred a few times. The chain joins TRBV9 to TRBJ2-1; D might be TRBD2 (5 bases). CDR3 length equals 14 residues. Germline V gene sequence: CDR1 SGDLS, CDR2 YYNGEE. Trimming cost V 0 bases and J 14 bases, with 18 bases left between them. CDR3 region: CASSVGLEDLGKFF. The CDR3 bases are TGTGCCAGCAGCGTAGGTCTTGAGGATCTCGGGAAGTTCTTC.

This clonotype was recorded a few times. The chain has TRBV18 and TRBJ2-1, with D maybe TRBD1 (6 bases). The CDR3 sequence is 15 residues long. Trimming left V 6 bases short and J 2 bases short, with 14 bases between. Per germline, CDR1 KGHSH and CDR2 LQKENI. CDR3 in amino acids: CASSQNGGPYNEQFF. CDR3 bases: TGTGCCAGCTCGCAAAATGGGGGCCCCTACAATGAGCAGTTCTTC.

The CDR3 bases are TGTGCCAGCAGGACGGGAACAGGGGTCACTGAAGCTTTCTTT. Residues: CASRTGTGVTEAFF. This chain joins TRBV6-2 or TRBV6-3 and TRBJ1-1; TRBD1 matches at 7 bases. V lost 6 bases to trimming and J lost 4 bases; unmatched junction nucleotides: 8. The CDR3 loop spans 14 amino acids. Germline-derived CDR1 and CDR2 are MNHEY and SVGEGT.

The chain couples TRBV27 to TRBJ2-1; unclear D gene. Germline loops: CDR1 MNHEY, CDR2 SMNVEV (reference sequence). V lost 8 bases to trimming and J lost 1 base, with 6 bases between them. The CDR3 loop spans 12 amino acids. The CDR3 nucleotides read TGTGCCAGCGGAGAATCCTACAATGAGCAGTTCTTC. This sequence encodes CASGESYNEQFF.

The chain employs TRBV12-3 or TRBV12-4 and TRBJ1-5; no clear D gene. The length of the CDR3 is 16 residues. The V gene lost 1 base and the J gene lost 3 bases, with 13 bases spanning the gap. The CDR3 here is CASSLGGSYINQPQHF. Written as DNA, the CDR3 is TGTGCCAGCAGTTTAGGGGGTTCTTATATCAATCAGCCCCAGCATTTT.

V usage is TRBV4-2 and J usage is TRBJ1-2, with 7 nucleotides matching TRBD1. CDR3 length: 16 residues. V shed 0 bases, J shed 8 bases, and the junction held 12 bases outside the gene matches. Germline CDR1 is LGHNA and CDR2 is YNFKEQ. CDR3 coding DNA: TGTGCCAGCAGCCAAGAGGCCGGACAGGAGCGAGAAGGCTACACCTTC. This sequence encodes CASSQEAGQEREGYTF.

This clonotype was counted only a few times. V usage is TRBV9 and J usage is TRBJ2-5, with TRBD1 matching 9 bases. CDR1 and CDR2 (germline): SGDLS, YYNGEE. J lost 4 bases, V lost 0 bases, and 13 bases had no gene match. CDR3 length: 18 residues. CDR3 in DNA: TGTGCCAGCAGCGTAGGCGTATGGACAGGGGCTATTGGAGAGACCCAGTACTTC. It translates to CASSVGVWTGAIGETQYF.

The CDR3 DNA is TGTGCCAGCACCCTGAAGTACTTC. Translated, it gives CASTLKYF. The rearrangement joins TRBV12-3 or TRBV12-4 to TRBJ2-7; D gene unclear. V dropped 7 bases and J dropped 11 bases, with 6 bases sitting between them. The CDR3 contains 8 residues.